Each of the 7 T cell receptor beta chains below was sequenced from the same sample in a study of blood T cells in healthy people across ages. A second PCR of about 7 to 12 cycles used a sample-barcoded 5' primer and a J-beta primer mix. TCRdb called the 5' RACE reads again in MiXCR, with one record for every CDR3 protein. The sample consists of about 1.6 million distinct CDR3 sequences, about 31% of them appearing once. The sequencing sample was made of blood. Receptors were obtained from a woman aged 25 to 39 in good health.

This clonotype was seen only a few times. The chain joins TRBV4-1 to TRBJ1-1; D not certain. The CDR3 extends over 13 amino acids. Between the trimmed V and J ends, which lost 2 bases and 7 bases, there was a span of 11 bases. Germline loops: CDR1 MGHRA, CDR2 YSYEKL. The CDR3: CASSQTRGYEAFF. The CDR3 bases are TGCGCCAGCAGCCAAACCCGAGGGTATGAAGCTTTCTTT.

The gene calls are TRBV21-1 and TRBJ1-3; the table's D call of TRBD1 was not tested on the DNA. TRBV21-1 is a pseudogene segment. The CDR3 is 14 residues long. CDR3 sequence reads: CASSKVEGVYTIYF. In nucleotides, the CDR3 is TGTGCCAGCAGCAAAGTGGAAGGGGTCTACACCATATATTTT.

The V call is TRBV7-8, the J call TRBJ1-4; D perhaps matches TRBD1 (5 bases). The germline V gene encodes CDR1 SGHVS and CDR2 FQNEAQ. This CDR3 has 16 residues. The V and J ends lost 5 bases and 6 bases respectively, with 19 bases between them. The CDR3 DNA follows: TGTGCCAGCAGCCATAGTATGAGAATGGGGGATGAAAAACTGTTTTTT. This encodes CASSHSMRMGDEKLFF. The full variable domain, with the rest looked up from reference TRBV7-8 and TRBJ1-4, is GAGVSQSPRYKVAKRGQDVALRCDPISGHVSLFWYQQALGQGPEFLTYFQNEAQLDKSGLPSDRFFAERPEGSVSTLKIQRTQQEDSAVYLCASSHSMRMGDEKLFFGSGTQLSVL.

The V gene is TRBV12-3 or TRBV12-4, the J gene TRBJ1-1; D is unclear. This CDR3 comprises 13 residues. Trimming removed 6 bases from V and 0 bases from J, with 8 bases in between. DNA for the CDR3: TGTGCCAGCAGAAATTACATGAACACTGAAGCTTTCTTT. It is translated as CASRNYMNTEAFF.

This sequence joins TRBV20-1 and TRBJ2-3; 7 nucleotides line up with TRBD2. The V gene's germline CDR1 is DFQATT and CDR2 SNEGSKA (reference sequence). CDR3 length: 13 amino acids. The V segment lost 3 bases and the J segment 2 bases; nucleotides outside the gene matches: 2. The chain's CDR3 is CSASGGNTDTQYF. The CDR3 coding sequence is TGCAGTGCTAGCGGGGGGAACACAGATACGCAGTATTTT.

Remarks on this clonotype: The junction does not match germline at one end; this may be a read error. The chain links TRBV6-1 to TRBJ2-5, with 9 positions matching TRBD2. This CDR3 comprises 15 residues. Germline CDR1 reads MNHNS; CDR2 reads SASEGT. The CDR3 reads CASSAVSGGRETRYF. The CDR3 DNA follows: TGTGCCAGCAGTGCGGTTAGCGGGGGCAGAGAGACCCGGTACTTC.

This clonotype appeared a few times. The genes are TRBV5-1 and TRBJ2-2; tentatively, D is TRBD2 (5 bases). Trimming stripped 6 bases from V and 2 bases from J, with 14 bases between. This CDR3 has 15 residues. Germline CDR1 reads SGHRS; CDR2 reads YFSETQ. CDR3 DNA: TGCGCCAGCACCCAAACTAGGCTCAACACCGGGGAGCTGTTTTTT. Its translation is CASTQTRLNTGELFF. Using reference TRBV5-1 and TRBJ2-2 for the parts outside the CDR3, the full variable domain is KAGVTQTPRYLIKTRGQQVTLSCSPISGHRSVSWYQQTPGQGLQFLFEYFSETQRNKGNFPGRFSGRQFSNSRSEMNVSTLELGDSALYLCASTQTRLNTGELFFGEGSRLTVL.